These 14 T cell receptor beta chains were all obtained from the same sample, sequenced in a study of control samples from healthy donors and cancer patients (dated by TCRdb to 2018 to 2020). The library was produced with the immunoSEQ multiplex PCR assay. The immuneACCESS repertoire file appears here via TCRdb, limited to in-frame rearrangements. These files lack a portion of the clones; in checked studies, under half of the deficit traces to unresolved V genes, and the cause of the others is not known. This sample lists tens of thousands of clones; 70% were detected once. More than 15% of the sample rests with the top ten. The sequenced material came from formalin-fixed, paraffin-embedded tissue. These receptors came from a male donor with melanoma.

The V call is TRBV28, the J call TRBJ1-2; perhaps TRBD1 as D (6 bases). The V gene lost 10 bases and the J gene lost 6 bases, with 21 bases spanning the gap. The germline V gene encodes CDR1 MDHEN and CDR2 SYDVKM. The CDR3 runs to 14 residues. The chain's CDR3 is CATRPGGRRDGYTF. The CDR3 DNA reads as TGTGCCACCAGACCCGGGGGGCGCCGGGATGGCTACACCTTC.

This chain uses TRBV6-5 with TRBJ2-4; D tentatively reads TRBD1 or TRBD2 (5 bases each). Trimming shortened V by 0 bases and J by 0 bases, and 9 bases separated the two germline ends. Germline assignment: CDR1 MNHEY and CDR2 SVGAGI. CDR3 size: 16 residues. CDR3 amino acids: CASSYSGTVAKNIQYF. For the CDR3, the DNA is TGTGCCAGCAGTTACTCGGGGACCGTAGCCAAAAACATTCAGTACTTC.

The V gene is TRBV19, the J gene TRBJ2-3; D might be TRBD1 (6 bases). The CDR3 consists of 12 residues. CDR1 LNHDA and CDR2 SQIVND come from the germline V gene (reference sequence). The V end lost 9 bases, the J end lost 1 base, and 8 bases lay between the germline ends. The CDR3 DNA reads TGTGCCAGACAGGGTCGCACAGATACGCAGTATTTT. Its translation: CARQGRTDTQYF.

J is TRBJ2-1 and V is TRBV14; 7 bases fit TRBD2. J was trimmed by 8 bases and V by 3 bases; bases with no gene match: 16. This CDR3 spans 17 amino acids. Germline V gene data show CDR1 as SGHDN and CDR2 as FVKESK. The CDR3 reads CASSHVGGSLTFDEQFF. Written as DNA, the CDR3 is TGTGCCAGCAGCCATGTAGGCGGGAGTCTTACTTTTGATGAGCAGTTCTTC.

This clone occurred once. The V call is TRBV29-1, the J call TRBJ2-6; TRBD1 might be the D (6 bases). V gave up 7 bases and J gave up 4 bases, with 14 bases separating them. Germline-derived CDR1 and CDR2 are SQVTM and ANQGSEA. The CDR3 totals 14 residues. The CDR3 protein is CSARAGAGANVLTF. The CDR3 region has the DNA TGCAGCGCCCGAGCAGGGGCCGGGGCCAACGTCCTGACTTTC. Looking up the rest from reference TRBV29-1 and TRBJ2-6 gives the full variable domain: SAVISQKPSRDICQRGTSLTIQCQVDSQVTMMFWYRQQPGQSLTLIATANQGSEATYESGFVIDKFPISRPNLTFSTLTVSNMSPEDSSIYLCSARAGAGANVLTFGAGSRLTVL.

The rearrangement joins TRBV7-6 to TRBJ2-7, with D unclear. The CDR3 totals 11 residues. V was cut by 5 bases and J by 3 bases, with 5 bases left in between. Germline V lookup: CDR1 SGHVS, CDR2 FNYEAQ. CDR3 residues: CASSGSYEQYF. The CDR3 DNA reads TGTGCCAGCAGCGGCAGCTACGAGCAGTACTTC.

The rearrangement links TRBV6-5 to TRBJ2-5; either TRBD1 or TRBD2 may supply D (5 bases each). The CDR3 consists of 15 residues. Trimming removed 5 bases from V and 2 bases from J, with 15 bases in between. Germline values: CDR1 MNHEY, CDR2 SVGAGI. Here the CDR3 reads CASSRAQGPQETQYF. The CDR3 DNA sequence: TGTGCCAGCAGTCGGGCCCAGGGACCTCAAGAGACCCAGTACTTC.

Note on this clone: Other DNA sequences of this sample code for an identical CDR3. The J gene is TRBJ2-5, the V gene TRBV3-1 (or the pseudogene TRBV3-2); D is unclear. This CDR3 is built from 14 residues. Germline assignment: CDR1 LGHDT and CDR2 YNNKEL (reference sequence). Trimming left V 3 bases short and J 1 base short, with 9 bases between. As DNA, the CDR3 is TGTGCCAGCAGCCAGTCGGAGACCCAAGAGACCCAGTACTTC. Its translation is CASSQSETQETQYF.

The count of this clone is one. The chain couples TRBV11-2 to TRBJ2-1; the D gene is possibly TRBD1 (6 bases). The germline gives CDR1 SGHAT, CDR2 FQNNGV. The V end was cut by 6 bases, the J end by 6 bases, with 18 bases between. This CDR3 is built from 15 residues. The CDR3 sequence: CASSYTNTGPNEQFF. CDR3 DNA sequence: TGTGCCAGCAGTTATACTAACACAGGGCCCAATGAGCAGTTCTTC.

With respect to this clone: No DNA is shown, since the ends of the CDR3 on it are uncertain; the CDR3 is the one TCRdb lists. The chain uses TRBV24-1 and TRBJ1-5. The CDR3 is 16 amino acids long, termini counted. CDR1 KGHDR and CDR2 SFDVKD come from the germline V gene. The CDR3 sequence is CATSDSGQGGNQPQHF.

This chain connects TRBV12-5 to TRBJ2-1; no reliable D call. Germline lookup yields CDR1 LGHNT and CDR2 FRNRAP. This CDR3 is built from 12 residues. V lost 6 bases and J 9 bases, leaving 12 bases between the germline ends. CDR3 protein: CASGAHGFEQFF. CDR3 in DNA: TGTGCTAGTGGCGCCCACGGTTTTGAGCAGTTCTTC.

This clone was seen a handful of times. The CDR3 sequence: CASSRPGAMNTEAFF. The CDR3 coding sequence is TGTGCCAGCAGCCGGCCGGGTGCCATGAACACTGAAGCTTTCTTT. V usage is TRBV3-1 (or the pseudogene TRBV3-2) and J usage is TRBJ1-1; D not certain. The length of the CDR3 is 15 residues. The germline V and J ends were trimmed by 4 bases and 0 bases, with 12 bases remaining between them. CDR1 LGHDT and CDR2 YNNKEL come from the germline V gene (reference sequence).

CDR3 region: CSGGGGITSEQYF. DNA for the CDR3: TGCAGCGGTGGGGGGGGGATAACTTCCGAGCAGTACTTC. The gene calls are TRBV29-1 and TRBJ2-7; 7 bases are a match to TRBD2. The ends lost 7 bases at V and 6 bases at J; junction bases unmatched: 12. CDR3 length: 13 amino acids. The germline gives CDR1 SQVTM, CDR2 ANQGSEA.

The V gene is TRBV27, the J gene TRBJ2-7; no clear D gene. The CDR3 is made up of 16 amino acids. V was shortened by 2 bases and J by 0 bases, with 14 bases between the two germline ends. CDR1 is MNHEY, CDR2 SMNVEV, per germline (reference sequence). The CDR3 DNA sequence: TGTGCCAGCAGTTTAACAGATCCGGGCTACTCCTACGAGCAGTACTTC. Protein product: CASSLTDPGYSYEQYF.